These T cell receptor beta chains were read from a single sample in a study of T cell changes during pregnancy in multiple sclerosis. The method was immunoSEQ multiplex PCR; TCRdb's version includes in-frame clones alone and lacks a portion of them. Among about 59,000 clones listed, 90% to 95% were seen once. The sequences come from peripheral blood, collected before pregnancy. These receptors all come from a female donor with multiple sclerosis, enrolled in a pregnancy study. The CDR3 runs from the conserved cysteine through the conserved F or W. The D gene is left open where the match is weak.

TRBJ1-5 TRBV12-5 TRBD1 TGTGCTAGTGGTTTGGTACATTCCCCGGGACAGGGGATTATTAGCAATCAGCCCCAGCATTTT CASGLVHSPGQGIISNQPQHF
TRBJ2-5 TRBV11-2 NA TGTGCCAGCAGCTTAGGGTTCGGCCAAGAGACCCAGTACTTC CASSLGFGQETQYF
TRBJ2-7 TRBV29-1 NA TGCAGCGTCATCAGTCACGAGCAGTACTTC CSVISHEQYF
TRBJ2-7 TRBV7-9 NA TGTGCCAGCAGCTTAGATGCAGGATCCTACGAGCAGTACTTC CASSLDAGSYEQYF
TRBJ1-1 TRBV11-2 TRBD1 TGTGCCAGCAGCTTAAGACCTACAGGGGATACTGAAGCTTTCTTT CASSLRPTGDTEAFF
TRBJ1-2 TRBV7-2 NA TGTGCCAGCAGCCTAGGACAGACGAACTATGGCTACACCTTC CASSLGQTNYGYTF
TRBJ1-2 TRBV7-2 TRBD1 TGTGCCAGCAGCCCCTCCGACAGGGAACCCTATGGCTACACCTTC CASSPSDREPYGYTF
TRBJ1-1 TRBV7-9 NA TGTGCCAGCAGCCCCACTTCTCAGCGCGGCGCTGAAGCTTTCTTT CASSPTSQRGAEAFF
TRBJ2-7 TRBV19 NA TGTGCCAGTAGTATAAATTACGGGTCCCCCTACGAGCAGTACTTC CASSINYGSPYEQYF
TRBJ1-5 TRBV5-5 NA TGTGCCAGCAGCTTGGAGCCCATAGAGGGGCCCCAGCATTTT CASSLEPIEGPQHF
TRBJ2-5 TRBV27 TRBD2 TGTGCCAGCAGTTTAACTGCTAGCGGGGGGCCGGAGACCCAGTACTTC CASSLTASGGPETQYF
TRBJ2-1 TRBV27 TRBD1 TGTGCCAGCAGTTCCTCCTCACAGGGGCCCCACTACAATGAGCAGTTCTTC CASSSSSQGPHYNEQFF
TRBJ2-1 TRBV7-2 NA TGTGCCAGCAGCCCGACGACCGGGGGTCTCAATGAGCAGTTCTTC CASSPTTGGLNEQFF
TRBJ2-2 TRBV5-1 NA TGCGCCAGCAGCGGGGGGTACACCGGGGAGCTGTTTTTT CASSGGYTGELFF
TRBJ1-1 TRBV4-3 NA TGCGCCAGCAGCCAAGAAGCGGTTGGGAACCGTGACACTGAAGCTTTCTTT CASSQEAVGNRDTEAFF
TRBJ1-2 TRBV5-3 TRBD1 TGTGCCAGAAGCTTAAGGGTAAGGAGACAGGGGTTGGATGGCTACACCTTC CARSLRVRRQGLDGYTF
TRBJ1-6 TRBV27 TRBD1 TGTGCCAGCAGTCGCCCGGGACAGGGGGCTTCACCCCTCCACTTT CASSRPGQGASPLHF
TRBJ1-2 TRBV6-6 NA TGTGCCAGCAGGCCGGGACAAGCCTATGGCTACACCTTC CASRPGQAYGYTF